Listed below are T cell receptor beta chains from one sample, sequenced in a study of spatial heterogeneity in lung cancer. One entry per CDR3 protein results from TCRdb running MiXCR on the 5' RACE reads. This sample has about 25,000 distinct CDR3 sequences, with around 6.1% found just once. The sample consisted of PBMCs, taken at follow-up. The receptor source for this set is a male donor with early-stage non-small cell lung cancer. CDR3s include the opening cysteine and the closing phenylalanine or tryptophan. A D gene is named only where the DNA matches it firmly. For some rows the clone size is stated as once, few or many, or as a class when expanded; others skip it.

clone_size	v_call	d_call	j_call	cdr3_aa	cdr3_nt
-	TRBV2	-	TRBJ2-1	CASSQWTVIGKQFF	TGTGCCAGCAGTCAATGGACCGTCATAGGAAAGCAGTTCTTC
many	TRBV7-2	-	TRBJ1-1	CASSFDRFTEAFF	TGTGCCAGCAGCTTCGACAGGTTCACTGAAGCTTTCTTT
-	TRBV6-6	TRBD1	TRBJ2-7	CASSTGTVTYEQYF	TGTGCCAGCAGTACCGGGACAGTCACCTACGAGCAGTACTTC
few	TRBV5-1	-	TRBJ2-3	CASSPGVGADTQYF	TGCGCCAGCAGCCCCGGTGTAGGGGCAGATACGCAGTATTTT
many	TRBV6-2/TRBV6-3	-	TRBJ2-5	CASSYLGTQYF	TGTGCCAGCAGTTATTTGGGGACCCAGTACTTC
many	TRBV30	TRBD2	TRBJ2-5	CAWSGLAGRETQYF	TGTGCCTGGAGTGGGTTAGCGGGCCGTGAGACCCAGTACTTC
many	TRBV6-2/TRBV6-3	-	TRBJ2-7	CASKRDGPMPYEQYF	TGTGCCAGCAAGAGGGATGGCCCCATGCCGTACGAGCAGTACTTC
many	TRBV5-1	TRBD1	TRBJ2-5	CASSLGGQGAWETQYF	TGCGCCAGCAGCTTGGGAGGACAGGGGGCCTGGGAGACCCAGTACTTC
many	TRBV5-8	-	TRBJ1-5	CASSGTGNQPQHF	TGTGCCAGCAGCGGGACCGGGAATCAGCCCCAGCATTTT
many	TRBV13	TRBD1	TRBJ2-5	CASSSKGQQETQYF	TGTGCCAGCAGCTCAAAGGGACAGCAAGAGACCCAGTACTTC
many	TRBV5-1	TRBD1	TRBJ1-4	CASKRGPGTNEKLFF	TGCGCCAGCAAAAGGGGGCCTGGGACTAATGAAAAACTGTTTTTT
many	TRBV20-1	-	TRBJ1-1	CSARITENTEAFF	TGCAGTGCTAGAATTACAGAGAACACTGAAGCTTTCTTT
many	TRBV24-1	TRBD1	TRBJ2-1	CATSDNRGRSLNEQFF	TGTGCCACCAGTGATAACAGGGGGCGGTCCCTGAATGAGCAGTTCTTC
many	TRBV4-2	TRBD2	TRBJ2-1	CASSQDGPAGGPRNEQFF	TGTGCCAGCAGCCAAGACGGCCCAGCGGGAGGACCTCGCAATGAGCAGTTCTTC
many	TRBV19	TRBD2	TRBJ2-1	CASTPGLVSVEQFF	TGTGCCAGTACCCCGGGACTAGTCAGTGTTGAGCAGTTCTTC
few	TRBV2	-	TRBJ2-2	CASSGGGNTGELFF	TGTGCCAGCAGTGGCGGGGGCAACACCGGGGAGCTGTTTTTT
-	TRBV4-3	TRBD2	TRBJ2-1	CASSYGLAVYNEQFF	TGCGCCAGCAGCTATGGACTAGCAGTTTACAATGAGCAGTTCTTC
many	TRBV7-3	-	TRBJ2-5	CASSLDRQETQYF	TGTGCCAGCAGCTTGGACAGACAAGAGACCCAGTACTTC
-	TRBV5-4	-	TRBJ2-5	CASSFRRNQETQYF	TGTGCCAGCAGCTTCCGACGGAACCAAGAGACCCAGTACTTC
many	TRBV29-1	TRBD1	TRBJ1-2	CSVAQGQGYTF	TGCAGCGTTGCACAGGGGCAAGGCTACACCTTC
many	TRBV12-5	TRBD2	TRBJ2-3	CASGIVAGAGGDTQYF	TGTGCTAGTGGTATAGTAGCGGGGGCCGGGGGAGATACGCAGTATTTT
many	TRBV20-1	-	TRBJ2-1	CSARYHATGIEQFF	TGCAGTGCTAGATACCACGCCACAGGGATTGAGCAGTTCTTC
many	TRBV6-2/TRBV6-3	-	TRBJ2-1	CASKKGGSSYNEQFF	TGTGCCAGCAAAAAAGGGGGGAGCTCCTACAATGAGCAGTTCTTC
many	TRBV5-1	-	TRBJ2-3	CASTQGSTDTQYF	TGCGCCAGCACACAGGGTAGCACAGATACGCAGTATTTT
-	TRBV6-1	TRBD1	TRBJ1-5	CASSGGTGATLYSNHPQHF	TGTGCCAGCAGTGGGGGGACAGGGGCTACTCTTTATAGCAATCATCCCCAGCATTTT
many	TRBV29-1	TRBD2	TRBJ2-1	CSVGGGRSPYNEQFF	TGCAGCGTTGGTGGCGGGAGGTCCCCTTACAATGAGCAGTTCTTC
medium-sized	TRBV29-1	-	TRBJ2-3	CSVAREGYGDTQYF	TGCAGCGTTGCCCGTGAGGGCTATGGAGATACGCAGTATTTT
many	TRBV2	-	TRBJ2-5	CASSEWVIVSEETQYF	TGTGCCAGCAGTGAGTGGGTAATAGTTTCGGAAGAGACCCAGTACTTC
many	TRBV9	-	TRBJ1-1	CASSVVTGNTEAFF	TGTGCCAGCAGCGTAGTTACGGGGAACACTGAAGCTTTCTTT
-	TRBV5-1	-	TRBJ1-4	CASSLTDPENEKLFF	TGCGCCAGCAGCTTGACCGACCCGGAAAATGAAAAACTGTTTTTT
few	TRBV20-1	-	TRBJ2-1	CSASSGAYNEQFF	TGCAGTGCTAGTAGCGGTGCCTACAATGAGCAGTTCTTC
many	TRBV6-5	-	TRBJ2-6	CASSYSGANVLTF	TGTGCCAGCAGTTACTCTGGGGCCAACGTCCTGACTTTC
-	TRBV20-1	TRBD2	TRBJ2-1	CSATGLAGVAEQFF	TGCAGTGCAACCGGACTAGCGGGAGTCGCTGAGCAGTTCTTC
many	TRBV13	-	TRBJ2-4	CASSPRTDSFNIQYF	TGTGCCAGCAGCCCCCGGACGGACAGTTTTAACATTCAGTACTTC
few	TRBV7-8	TRBD2	TRBJ2-7	CASSNGGGKEQYF	TGTGCCAGCAGCAACGGGGGAGGGAAGGAGCAGTACTTC
many	TRBV12-3/TRBV12-4	TRBD2	TRBJ2-2	CASTPGLAGTGELFF	TGTGCCAGCACCCCGGGACTAGCGGGGACCGGGGAGCTGTTTTTT
many	TRBV29-1	-	TRBJ2-3	CSVGRRPERGDTQYF	TGCAGCGTTGGAAGGCGACCCGAGAGGGGAGATACGCAGTATTTT
-	TRBV30	-	TRBJ1-5	CAWSQPGTNNQPQHF	TGTGCCTGGAGCCAGCCCGGGACAAACAATCAGCCCCAGCATTTT
few	TRBV5-5	-	TRBJ1-5	CASSLSWERSNQPQHF	TGTGCCAGCAGCTTGTCCTGGGAAAGGAGCAATCAGCCCCAGCATTTT
many	TRBV7-9	-	TRBJ2-1	CASSLELVGNEQFF	TGTGCCAGCAGCTTAGAACTAGTTGGCAATGAGCAGTTCTTC
many	TRBV7-9	-	TRBJ2-5	CASSLWAGRETQYF	TGTGCCAGCAGCTTATGGGCAGGGCGGGAGACCCAGTACTTC
-	TRBV6-2/TRBV6-3	-	TRBJ2-3	CASARDTDTQYF	TGTGCCAGCGCAAGGGACACAGATACGCAGTATTTT
many	TRBV20-1	-	TRBJ2-3	CSARESSTDTQYF	TGCAGTGCTAGGGAGAGTAGCACAGATACGCAGTATTTT
few	TRBV6-1	-	TRBJ2-1	CASKLSRQVNEQFF	TGTGCCAGCAAACTATCTCGGCAGGTGAATGAGCAGTTCTTC
medium-sized	TRBV23-1	TRBD1	TRBJ2-7	CASSHLGQGAASYEQYF	TGCGCCAGCAGTCACCTCGGACAGGGGGCGGCCTCCTACGAGCAGTACTTC
many	TRBV4-1	-	TRBJ2-5	CASSQGYQETQYF	TGCGCCAGCAGCCAAGGGTACCAAGAGACCCAGTACTTC
many	TRBV24-1	TRBD2	TRBJ2-5	CATSDRTSGQETQYF	TGTGCCACCAGTGACCGGACTAGCGGGCAAGAGACCCAGTACTTC
many	TRBV11-3	-	TRBJ2-7	CASSLGGTVSAYEQYF	TGTGCCAGCAGCTTAGGTGGGACTGTTAGTGCCTACGAGCAGTACTTC